This T cell receptor (beta chain) was retrieved from a study of control samples from healthy donors and cancer patients. The table came from immunoSEQ multiplex PCR; TCRdb's copy has only in-frame clones and leaves some out. The sample includes approximately 50,000 clones, about nine tenths of them seen just once. The germline V and J ends were trimmed by 5 bases and 15 bases, with 11 bases remaining between them. CDR1 and CDR2 from the germline V gene are SGHVS and FQNEAQ. The CDR3 totals 11 residues. This clonotype was sampled from a man in his sixties with head and neck cancer. This chain links TRBV7-8 with TRBJ2-6; a possible D gene is TRBD1 (5 bases). The specimen sequenced was PBMCs. This CDR3 is CASSPARALTF. CDR3 DNA sequence: TGTGCCAGCAGCCCCGCCAGGGCCCTGACTTTC.